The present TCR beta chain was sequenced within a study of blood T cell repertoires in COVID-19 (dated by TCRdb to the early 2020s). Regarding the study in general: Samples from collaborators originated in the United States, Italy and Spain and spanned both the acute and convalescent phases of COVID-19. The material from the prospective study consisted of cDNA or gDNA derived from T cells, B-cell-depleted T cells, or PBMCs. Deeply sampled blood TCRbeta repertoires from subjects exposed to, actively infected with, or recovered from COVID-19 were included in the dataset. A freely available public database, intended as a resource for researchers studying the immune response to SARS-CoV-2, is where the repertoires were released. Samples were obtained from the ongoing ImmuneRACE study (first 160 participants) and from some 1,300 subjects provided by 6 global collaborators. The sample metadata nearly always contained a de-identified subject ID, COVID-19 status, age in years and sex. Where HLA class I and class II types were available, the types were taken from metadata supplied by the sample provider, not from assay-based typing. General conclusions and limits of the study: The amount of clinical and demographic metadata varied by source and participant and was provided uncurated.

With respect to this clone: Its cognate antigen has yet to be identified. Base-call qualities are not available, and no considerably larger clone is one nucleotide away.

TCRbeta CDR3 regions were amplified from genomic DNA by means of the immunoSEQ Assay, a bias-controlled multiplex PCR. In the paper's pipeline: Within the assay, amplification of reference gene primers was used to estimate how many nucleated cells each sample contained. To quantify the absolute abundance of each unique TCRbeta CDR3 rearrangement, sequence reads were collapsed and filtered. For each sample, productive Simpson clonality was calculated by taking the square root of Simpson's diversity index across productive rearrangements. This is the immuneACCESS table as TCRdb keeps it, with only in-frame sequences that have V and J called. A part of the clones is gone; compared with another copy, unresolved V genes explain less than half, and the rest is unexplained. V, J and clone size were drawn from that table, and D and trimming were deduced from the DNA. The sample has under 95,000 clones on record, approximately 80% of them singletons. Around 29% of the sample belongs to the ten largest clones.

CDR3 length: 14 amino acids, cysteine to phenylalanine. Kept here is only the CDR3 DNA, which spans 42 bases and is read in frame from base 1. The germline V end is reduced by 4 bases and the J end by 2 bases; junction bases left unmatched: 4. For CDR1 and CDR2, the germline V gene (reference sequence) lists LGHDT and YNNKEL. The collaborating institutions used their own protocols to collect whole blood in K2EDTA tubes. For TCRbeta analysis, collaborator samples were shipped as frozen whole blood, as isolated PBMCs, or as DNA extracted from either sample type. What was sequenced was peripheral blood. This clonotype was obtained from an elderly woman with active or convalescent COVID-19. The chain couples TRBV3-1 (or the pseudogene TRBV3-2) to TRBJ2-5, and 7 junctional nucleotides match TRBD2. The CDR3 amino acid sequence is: CASSRASGQETQYF. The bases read TGTGCCAGCAGCCGGGCTAGCGGACAAGAGACCCAGTACTTC.